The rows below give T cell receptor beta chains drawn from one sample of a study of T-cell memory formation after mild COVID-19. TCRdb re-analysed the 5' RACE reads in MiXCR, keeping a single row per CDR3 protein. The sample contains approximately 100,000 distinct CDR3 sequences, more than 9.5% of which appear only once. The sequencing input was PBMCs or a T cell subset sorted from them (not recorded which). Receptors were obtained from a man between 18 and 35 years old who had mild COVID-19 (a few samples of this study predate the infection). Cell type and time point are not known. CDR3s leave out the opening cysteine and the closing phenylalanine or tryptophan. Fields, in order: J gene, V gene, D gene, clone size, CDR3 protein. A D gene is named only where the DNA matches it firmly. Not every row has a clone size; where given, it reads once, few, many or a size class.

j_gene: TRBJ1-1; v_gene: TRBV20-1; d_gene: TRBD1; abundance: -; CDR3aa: SARTGESRGTEAF
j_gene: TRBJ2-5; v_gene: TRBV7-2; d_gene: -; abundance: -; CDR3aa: ASSSTGIQY
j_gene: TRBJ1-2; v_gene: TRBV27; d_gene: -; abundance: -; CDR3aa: ASSLAGTGWYGYT
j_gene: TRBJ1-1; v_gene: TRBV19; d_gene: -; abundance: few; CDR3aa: ASSPKTGNTEAF
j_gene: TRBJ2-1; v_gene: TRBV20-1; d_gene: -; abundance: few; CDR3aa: SARVPSSSYNEQF
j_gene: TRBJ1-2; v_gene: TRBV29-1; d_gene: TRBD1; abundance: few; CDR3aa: SVPGQGVRGYT
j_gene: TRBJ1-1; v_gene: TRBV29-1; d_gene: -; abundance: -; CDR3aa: SVVQGNTEAF
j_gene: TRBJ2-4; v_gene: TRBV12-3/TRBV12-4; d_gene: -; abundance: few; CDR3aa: ASSLGPRGNIQY
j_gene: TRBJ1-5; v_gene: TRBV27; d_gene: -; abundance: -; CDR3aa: ASGREGRNQPQH
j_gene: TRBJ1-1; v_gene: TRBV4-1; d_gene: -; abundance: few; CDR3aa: ASSQDEDTEAF
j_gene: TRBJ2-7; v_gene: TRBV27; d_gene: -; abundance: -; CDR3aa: ASSLSVSAHEQY
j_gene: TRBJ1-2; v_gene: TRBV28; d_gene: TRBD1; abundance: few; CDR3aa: ASRRAGQGYYGYT
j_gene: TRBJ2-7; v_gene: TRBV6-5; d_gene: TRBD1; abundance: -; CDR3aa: ASSSGQGTHEQY
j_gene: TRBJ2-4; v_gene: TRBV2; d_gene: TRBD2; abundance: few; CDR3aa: ASRGGILAKNIQY
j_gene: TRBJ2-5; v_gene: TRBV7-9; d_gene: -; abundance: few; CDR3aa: ASSPRSQETQY
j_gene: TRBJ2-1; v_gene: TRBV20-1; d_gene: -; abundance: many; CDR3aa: SALLLSSPYNEQF
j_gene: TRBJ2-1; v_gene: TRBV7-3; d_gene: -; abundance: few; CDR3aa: ASAGNEQF
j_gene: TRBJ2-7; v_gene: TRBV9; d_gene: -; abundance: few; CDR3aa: ASSEGTGADEQY
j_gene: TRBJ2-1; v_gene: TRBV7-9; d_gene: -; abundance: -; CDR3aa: ASSHGYNEQF
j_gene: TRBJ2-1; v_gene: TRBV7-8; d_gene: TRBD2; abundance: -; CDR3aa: ASSLVAGVFNEQF
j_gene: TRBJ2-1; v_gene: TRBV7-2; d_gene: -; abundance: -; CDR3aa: ASSSVYDEQF
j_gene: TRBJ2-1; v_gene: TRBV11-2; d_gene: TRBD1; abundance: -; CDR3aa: ASSLGQGYNEQF
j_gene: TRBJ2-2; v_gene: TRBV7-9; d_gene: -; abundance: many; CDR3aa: ASSMNTGELF
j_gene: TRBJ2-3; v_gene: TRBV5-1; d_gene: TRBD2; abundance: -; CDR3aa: ASSPGTGGRTDTQY
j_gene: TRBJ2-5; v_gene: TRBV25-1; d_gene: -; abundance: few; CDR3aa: ASSPLADQETQY
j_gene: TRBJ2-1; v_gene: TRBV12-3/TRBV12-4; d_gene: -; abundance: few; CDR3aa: ASRTTTGYEQF